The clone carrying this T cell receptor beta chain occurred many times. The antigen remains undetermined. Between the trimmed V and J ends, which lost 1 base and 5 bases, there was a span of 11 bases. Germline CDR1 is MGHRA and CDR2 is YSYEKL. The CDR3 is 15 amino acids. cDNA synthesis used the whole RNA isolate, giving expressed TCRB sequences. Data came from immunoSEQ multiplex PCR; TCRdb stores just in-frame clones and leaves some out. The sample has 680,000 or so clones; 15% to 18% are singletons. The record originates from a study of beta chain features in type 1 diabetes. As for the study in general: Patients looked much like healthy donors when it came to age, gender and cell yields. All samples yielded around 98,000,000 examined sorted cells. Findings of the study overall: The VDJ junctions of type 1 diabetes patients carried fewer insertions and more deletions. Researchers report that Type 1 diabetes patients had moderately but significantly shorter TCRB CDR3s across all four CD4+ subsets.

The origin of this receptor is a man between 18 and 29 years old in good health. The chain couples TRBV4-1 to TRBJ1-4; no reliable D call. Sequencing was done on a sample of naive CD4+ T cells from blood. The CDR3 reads CASSQVTLWNEKLFF. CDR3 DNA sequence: TGCGCCAGCAGCCAAGTGACTCTATGGAATGAAAAACTGTTTTTT.